This entry describes one T cell receptor (beta chain). This sample is part of a study of blood T cell repertoires in COVID-19. Study-wide background: Researchers got acute and convalescent COVID-19 samples from the United States, Italy and Spain. From T cells, B-cell-depleted T cells, or PBMCs came the material, which was cDNA or gDNA.

Original processing methods: Estimated nucleated cell counts came from reference gene primer amplification. Here immunoSEQ multiplex PCR was the method, and the copy in TCRdb shows in-frame clones only, minus some. V and J calls and clone size are given by that table; D and trimming were obtained from the DNA. The sample includes some 260,000 clones, approximately 82% of them seen just once. Trimming shortened V by 8 bases and J by 0 bases, and 10 bases separated the two germline ends. Germline-derived CDR1 and CDR2 are MNHEY and SMNVEV (reference sequence). The CDR3 runs to 14 residues. The origin of this receptor is a woman of 80 years or more with active or convalescent COVID-19. The specimen sequenced was peripheral blood. The rearrangement links TRBV27 to TRBJ1-4; D uncertain. The CDR3 protein is CASRLSATNEKLFF. The CDR3 DNA reads TGTGCCAGCCGTCTTAGTGCAACTAATGAAAAACTGTTTTTT. Looking up the rest from reference TRBV27 and TRBJ1-4 gives the full variable domain: EAQVTQNPRYLITVTGKKLTVTCSQNMNHEYMSWYRQDPGLGLRQIYYSMNVEVTDKGDVPEGYKVSRKEKRNFPLILESPSPNQTSLYFCASRLSATNEKLFFGSGTQLSVL.